The present TCR beta chain was sequenced within a study of control samples from healthy donors and cancer patients. Libraries were prepared by immunoSEQ multiplex PCR; TCRdb keeps only in-frame clonotypes and omits some of them. The repertoire includes 150,000 or so clones, over 90% of them detected once, and about 14% sits in the top ten. Germline-derived CDR1 and CDR2 are SGDLS and YYNGEE. The V end lost 0 bases, the J end lost 3 bases, and 16 bases lay between the germline ends. The CDR3 is 16 residues long. The source of this sequence is a man between 60 and 75 years old with colorectal cancer. V and J are TRBV9 and TRBJ2-7; D is unclear. Specimen: PBMCs. DNA for the CDR3: TGTGCCAGCAGCGTAGGGGCAGAACCTTCGATCTACGAGCAGTACTTC. Translating gives CASSVGAEPSIYEQYF.